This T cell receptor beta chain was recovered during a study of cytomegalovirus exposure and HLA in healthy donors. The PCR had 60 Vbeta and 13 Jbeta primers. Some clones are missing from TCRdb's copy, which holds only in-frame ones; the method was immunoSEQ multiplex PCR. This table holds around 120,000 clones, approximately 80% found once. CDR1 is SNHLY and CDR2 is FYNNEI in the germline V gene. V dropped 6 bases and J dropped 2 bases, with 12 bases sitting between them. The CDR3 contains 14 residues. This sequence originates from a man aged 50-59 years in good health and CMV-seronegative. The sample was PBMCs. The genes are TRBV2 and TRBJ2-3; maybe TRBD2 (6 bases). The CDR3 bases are TGTGCCAGCAGATGGACTACTGTCACAGATACGCAGTATTTT. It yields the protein CASRWTTVTDTQYF.